This record covers a single TCR beta chain. Its antigen remains unidentified. This sample was taken from a study of post-analysis software for immune sequencing data. Looked up from germline, CDR1 is LGHNA and CDR2 is YNFKEQ. This CDR3 has 15 residues. The trim removed 3 bases at V and 7 bases at J, leaving 7 bases unmatched. Overall study results and limits: Diversity measured as normalized Chao1 was significantly lower in multiple sclerosis patients than in controls. Controls showed lower frequencies than patients for four to six TRBV segments, and TRBV5-6, TRBV5-1 and TRBV20-1 were among these.

Unique molecular identifiers tagged the TCR beta cDNA libraries. TCRdb processed the PCR reads anew with MiXCR; each CDR3 protein has one entry. The sample lists around 710,000 distinct CDR3 sequences; 40% to 55% were seen once. The chain employs TRBV4-2 and TRBJ2-3, with 10 nucleotides matching TRBD2. This clonotype was sampled from a girl between 10 and 17 years old with multiple sclerosis. The sequencing sample was made of blood. The DNA for the CDR3 is TGTGCCAGCAGCCAGTTACTAGCGGGAACGTATACGCAGTATTTT. Translating it yields CASSQLLAGTYTQYF.